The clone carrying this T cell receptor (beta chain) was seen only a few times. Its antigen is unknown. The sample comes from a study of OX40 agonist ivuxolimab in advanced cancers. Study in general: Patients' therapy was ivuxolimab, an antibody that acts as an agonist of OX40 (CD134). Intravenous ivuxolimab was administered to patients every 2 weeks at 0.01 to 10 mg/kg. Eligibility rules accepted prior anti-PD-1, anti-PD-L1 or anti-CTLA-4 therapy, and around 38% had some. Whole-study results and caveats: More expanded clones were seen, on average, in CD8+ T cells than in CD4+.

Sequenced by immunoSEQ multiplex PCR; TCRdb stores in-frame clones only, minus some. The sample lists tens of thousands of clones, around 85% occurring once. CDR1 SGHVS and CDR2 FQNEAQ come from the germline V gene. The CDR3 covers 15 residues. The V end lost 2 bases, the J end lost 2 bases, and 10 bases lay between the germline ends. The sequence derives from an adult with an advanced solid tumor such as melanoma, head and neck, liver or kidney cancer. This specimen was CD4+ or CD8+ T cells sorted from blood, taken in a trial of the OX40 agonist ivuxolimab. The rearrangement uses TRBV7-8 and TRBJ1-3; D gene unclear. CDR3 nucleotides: TGTGCCAGCAGCTTACAGGAGAACCCTGGAAACACCATATATTTT. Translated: CASSLQENPGNTIYF. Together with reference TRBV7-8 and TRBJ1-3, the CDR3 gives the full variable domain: GAGVSQSPRYKVAKRGQDVALRCDPISGHVSLFWYQQALGQGPEFLTYFQNEAQLDKSGLPSDRFFAERPEGSVSTLKIQRTQQEDSAVYLCASSLQENPGNTIYFGEGSWLTVV.